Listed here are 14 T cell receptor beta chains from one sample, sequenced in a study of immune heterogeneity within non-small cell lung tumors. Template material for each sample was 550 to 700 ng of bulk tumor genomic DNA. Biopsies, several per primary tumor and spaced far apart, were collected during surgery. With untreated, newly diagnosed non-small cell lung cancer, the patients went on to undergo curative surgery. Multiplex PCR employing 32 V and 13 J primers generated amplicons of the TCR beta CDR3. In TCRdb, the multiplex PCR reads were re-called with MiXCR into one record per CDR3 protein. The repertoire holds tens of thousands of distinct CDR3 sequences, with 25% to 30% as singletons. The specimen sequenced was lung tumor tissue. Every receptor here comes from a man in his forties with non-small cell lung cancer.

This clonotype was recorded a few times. The CDR3 spells CASSSSTGGNSPLHF. Here the CDR3 DNA reads TGTGCCAGCAGCTCTTCCACAGGGGGCAATTCACCCCTCCACTTT. The chain recombines TRBV11-2 with TRBJ1-6; 9 bases are a match to TRBD1. The CDR3 covers 15 residues. The J segment lost 7 bases and the V segment lost 4 bases, leaving 5 bases of the junction unmatched. The germline CDR1 and CDR2 sequences are SGHAT and FQNNGV.

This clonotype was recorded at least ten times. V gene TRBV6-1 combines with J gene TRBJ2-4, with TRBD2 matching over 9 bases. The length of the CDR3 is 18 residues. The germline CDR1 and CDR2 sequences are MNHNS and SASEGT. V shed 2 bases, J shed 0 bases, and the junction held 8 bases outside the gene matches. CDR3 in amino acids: CASSERAGGALAKNIQYF. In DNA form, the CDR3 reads TGTGCCAGCAGTGAACGAGCGGGAGGTGCCTTAGCCAAAAACATTCAGTACTTC.

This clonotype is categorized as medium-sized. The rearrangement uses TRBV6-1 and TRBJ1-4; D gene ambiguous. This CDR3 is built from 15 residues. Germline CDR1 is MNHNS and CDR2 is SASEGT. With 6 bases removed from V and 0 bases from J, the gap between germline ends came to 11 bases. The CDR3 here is CASSPGWATNEKLFF. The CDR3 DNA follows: TGTGCCAGCAGCCCAGGTTGGGCAACTAATGAAAAACTGTTTTTT.

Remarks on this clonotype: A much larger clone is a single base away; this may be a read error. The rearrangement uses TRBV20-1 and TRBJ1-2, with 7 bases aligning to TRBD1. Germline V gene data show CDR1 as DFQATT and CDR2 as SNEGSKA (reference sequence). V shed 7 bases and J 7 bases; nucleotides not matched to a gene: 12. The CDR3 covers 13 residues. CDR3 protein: CSVHEKGAGGYTF. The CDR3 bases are TGCAGTGTCCACGAGAAGGGGGCTGGTGGCTACACCTTC.

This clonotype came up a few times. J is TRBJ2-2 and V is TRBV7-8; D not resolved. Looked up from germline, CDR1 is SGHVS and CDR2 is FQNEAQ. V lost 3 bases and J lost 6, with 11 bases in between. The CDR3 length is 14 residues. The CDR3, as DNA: TGTGCCAGCAGCTTGTCAAGTGGGGCCGGGGAGCTGTTTTTT. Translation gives CASSLSSGAGELFF.

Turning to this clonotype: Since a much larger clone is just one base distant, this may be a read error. CDR3 coding DNA: TGTGCCAGAAGTGACTCGAGACAGAAAGGTTGGGCTCGCGAGCAGTACTTC. Protein: CARSDSRQKGWAREQYF. The chain recombines TRBV6-4 with TRBJ2-7; a possible D gene is TRBD1 (5 bases). Germline CDR1 and CDR2: MRHNA and SNTAGT. CDR3 size: 17 residues.

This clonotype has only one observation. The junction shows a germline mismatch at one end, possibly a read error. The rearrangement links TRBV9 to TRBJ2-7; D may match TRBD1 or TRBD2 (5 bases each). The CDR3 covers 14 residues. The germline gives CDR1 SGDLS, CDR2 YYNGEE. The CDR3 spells CASSVEWGSSEQYF. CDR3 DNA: TGTGCCAGCAGCGTAGAATGGGGGTCCTCCGAGCAGTACTTC.

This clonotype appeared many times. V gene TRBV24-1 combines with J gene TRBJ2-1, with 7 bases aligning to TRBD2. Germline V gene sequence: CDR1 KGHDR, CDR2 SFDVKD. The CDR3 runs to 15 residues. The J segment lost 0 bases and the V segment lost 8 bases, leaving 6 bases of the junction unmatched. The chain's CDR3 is CATKASGSSYNEQFF. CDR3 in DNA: TGTGCCACCAAGGCTAGCGGTAGCTCCTACAATGAGCAGTTCTTC.

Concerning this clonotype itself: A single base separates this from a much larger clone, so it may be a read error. CDR3 bases: TGCAGTGCTAGAGTAGACCCCCGGTCCCTCGAGCAGTACTTC. This codes for CSARVDPRSLEQYF. The gene calls are TRBV20-1 and TRBJ2-7; D unresolved. The CDR3 has 14 residues. CDR1 and CDR2 from the germline V gene are DFQATT and SNEGSKA (reference sequence). With 1 base removed from V and 6 bases from J, the gap between germline ends came to 16 bases.

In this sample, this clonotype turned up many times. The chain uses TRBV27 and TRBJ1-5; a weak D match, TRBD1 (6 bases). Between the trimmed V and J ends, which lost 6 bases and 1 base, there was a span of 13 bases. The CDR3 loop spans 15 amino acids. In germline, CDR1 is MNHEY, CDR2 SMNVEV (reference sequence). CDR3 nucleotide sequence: TGTGCCAGCAGCCAACAGGGAATGAGCAATCAGCCCCAGCATTTT. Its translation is CASSQQGMSNQPQHF.

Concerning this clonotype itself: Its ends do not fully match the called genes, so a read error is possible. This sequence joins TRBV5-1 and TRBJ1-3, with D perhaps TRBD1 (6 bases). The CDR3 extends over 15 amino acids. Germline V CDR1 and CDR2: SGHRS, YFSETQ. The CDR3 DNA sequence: TGCGCCAGCAGCCTGGAAGGGGGTGGTGGAAACACCACATATTTT. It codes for CASSLEGGGGNTTYF.

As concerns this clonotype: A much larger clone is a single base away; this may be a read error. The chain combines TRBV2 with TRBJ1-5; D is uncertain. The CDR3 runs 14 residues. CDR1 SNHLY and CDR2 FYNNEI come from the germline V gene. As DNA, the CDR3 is TGTGCCAGCAGTGGAGAACAGAGCAATCATCCCCAGCATTTT. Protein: CASSGEQSNHPQHF.

The CDR3 loop reads CSVEKVKEFF. The CDR3 DNA is TGCAGCGTTGAAAAGGTAAAGGAGTTCTTC. The chain recombines TRBV29-1 with TRBJ2-1; no reliable D call. The CDR3 sequence is 10 residues long. Between the trimmed V and J ends, which lost 2 bases and 14 bases, there was a span of 10 bases. CDR1 and CDR2 (germline): SQVTM, ANQGSEA.

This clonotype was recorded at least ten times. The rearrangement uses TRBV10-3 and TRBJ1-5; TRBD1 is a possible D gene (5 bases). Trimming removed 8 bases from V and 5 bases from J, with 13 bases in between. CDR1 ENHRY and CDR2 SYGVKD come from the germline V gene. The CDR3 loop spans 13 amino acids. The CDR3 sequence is CAIAEDRYQPQHF. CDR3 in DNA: TGTGCCATCGCAGAAGACAGATATCAGCCCCAGCATTTT.